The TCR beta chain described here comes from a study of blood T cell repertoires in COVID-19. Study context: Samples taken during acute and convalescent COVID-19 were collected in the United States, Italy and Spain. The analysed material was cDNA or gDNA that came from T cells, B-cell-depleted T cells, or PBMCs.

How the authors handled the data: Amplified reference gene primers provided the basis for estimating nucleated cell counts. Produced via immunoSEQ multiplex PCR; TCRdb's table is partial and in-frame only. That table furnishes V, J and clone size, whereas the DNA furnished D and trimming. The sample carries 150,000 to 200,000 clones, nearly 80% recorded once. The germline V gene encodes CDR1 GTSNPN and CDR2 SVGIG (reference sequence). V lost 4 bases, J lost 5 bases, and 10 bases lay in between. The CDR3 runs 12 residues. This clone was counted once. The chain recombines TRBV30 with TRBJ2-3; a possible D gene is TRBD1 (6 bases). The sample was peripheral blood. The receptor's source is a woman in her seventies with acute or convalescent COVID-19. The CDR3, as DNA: TGTGCCTGGAACAGGGTGGAAGATACGCAGTATTTT. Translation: CAWNRVEDTQYF.